This passage covers 6 T cell receptor beta chains from one sample sequenced in a study of siplizumab effects on memory and regulatory T cells. Sequenced by immunoSEQ multiplex PCR; TCRdb stores in-frame clones only, minus some. Altogether about 50,000 clones are present, less than 90% being singletons, with the ten largest covering 0.3% to 0.45%. Sequencing used naive CD8+ T cells sorted from blood. Receptors were obtained from a human donor in good health.

The rearrangement uses TRBV19 and TRBJ1-1; possible D gene TRBD1, 5 bases. The CDR3 totals 15 residues. CDR1 LNHDA and CDR2 SQIVND come from the germline V gene (reference sequence). V was shortened by 7 bases and J by 6 bases, with 21 bases between the two germline ends. The DNA for the CDR3 is TGTGCCAGTACCGAACCCCCGGGGCCATGGGCTGAAGCTTTCTTT. Translation: CASTEPPGPWAEAFF.

This chain joins TRBV19 and TRBJ1-3, with D perhaps TRBD1 (6 bases). In germline, CDR1 is LNHDA, CDR2 SQIVND (reference sequence). With 3 bases removed from V and 4 bases from J, the gap between germline ends came to 7 bases. The CDR3 sequence is 13 residues long. CDR3: CASSIGTGNTIYF. For the CDR3, the DNA is TGTGCCAGTAGTATCGGGACAGGAAACACCATATATTTT.

The chain uses TRBV7-9 and TRBJ2-7; 14 nucleotides agree with TRBD2. This CDR3 is 16 amino acids long. Germline V gene data show CDR1 as SEHNR and CDR2 as FQNEAQ (reference sequence). The junction had 9 bases not matched to a gene; V was cut back by 5 bases and J by 6 bases. In DNA form, the CDR3 reads TGTGCCAGCAGCGCGGGACTAGCGGGAGCCTCGGGCGAGCAGTACTTC. Residues: CASSAGLAGASGEQYF.

The chain links TRBV4-2 to TRBJ2-5; a possible D gene is TRBD2 (5 bases). The CDR3 loop spans 14 amino acids. Trimming shortened V by 4 bases and J by 2 bases, and 11 bases separated the two germline ends. Germline V gives CDR1 LGHNA, CDR2 YNFKEQ. Here the CDR3 reads CASSLGLLQETQYF. CDR3 in DNA: TGTGCCAGCAGCCTCGGACTCTTGCAAGAGACCCAGTACTTC.

The gene calls are TRBV7-9 and TRBJ2-5; TRBD2 agrees at 7 bases. The germline V gene encodes CDR1 SEHNR and CDR2 FQNEAQ (reference sequence). The CDR3 spans 15 residues. Losses at the gene ends were 2 bases for V and 1 base for J; bases not matched to a gene: 4. The CDR3 bases are TGTGCCAGCAGCTTAAGGCTAGCGGTCCAAGAGACCCAGTACTTC. As protein: CASSLRLAVQETQYF.

The J gene is TRBJ2-3, the V gene TRBV27; D not certain. CDR3 length equals 12 residues. With 8 bases removed from V and 3 bases from J, the gap between germline ends came to 9 bases. Germline CDR1 is MNHEY and CDR2 is SMNVEV (reference sequence). The CDR3 sequence: CASWVGTDTQYF. In DNA form, the CDR3 reads TGTGCCAGCTGGGTCGGGACAGATACGCAGTATTTT.